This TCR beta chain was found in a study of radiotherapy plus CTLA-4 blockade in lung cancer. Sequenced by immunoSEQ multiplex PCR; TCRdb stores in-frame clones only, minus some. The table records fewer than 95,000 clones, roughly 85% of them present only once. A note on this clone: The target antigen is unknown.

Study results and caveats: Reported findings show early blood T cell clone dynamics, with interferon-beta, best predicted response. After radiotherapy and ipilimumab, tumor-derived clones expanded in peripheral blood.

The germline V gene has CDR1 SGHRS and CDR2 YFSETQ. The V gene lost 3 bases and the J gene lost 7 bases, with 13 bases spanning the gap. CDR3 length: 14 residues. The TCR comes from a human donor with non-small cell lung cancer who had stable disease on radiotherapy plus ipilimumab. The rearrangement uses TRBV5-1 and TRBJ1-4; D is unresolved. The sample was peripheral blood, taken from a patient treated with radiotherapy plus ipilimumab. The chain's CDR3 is CASSSTARSEKLFF. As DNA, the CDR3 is TGCGCCAGCAGCTCGACGGCTCGGTCTGAAAAACTGTTTTTT.